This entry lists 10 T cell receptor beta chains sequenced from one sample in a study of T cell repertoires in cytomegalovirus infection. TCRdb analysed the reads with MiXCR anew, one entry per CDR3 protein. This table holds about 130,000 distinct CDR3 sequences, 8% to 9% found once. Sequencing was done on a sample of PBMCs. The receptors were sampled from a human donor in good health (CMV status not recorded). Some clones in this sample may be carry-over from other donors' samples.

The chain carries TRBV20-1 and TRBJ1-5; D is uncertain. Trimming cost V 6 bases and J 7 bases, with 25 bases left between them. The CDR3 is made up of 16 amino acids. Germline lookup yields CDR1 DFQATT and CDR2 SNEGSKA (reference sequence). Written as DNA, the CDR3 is TGCAGTGCCACAACATGGGAGGGTAGTAGGAACCAGCCCCAGCATTTT. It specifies CSATTWEGSRNQPQHF.

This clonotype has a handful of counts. The CDR3 coding sequence is TGTGCCAGCAGCGCCCCGCTGGGGGAGGCTTTCTTT. It yields the protein CASSAPLGEAFF. The chain joins TRBV7-9 to TRBJ1-1; TRBD1 is a possible D gene (5 bases). The CDR3 contains 12 residues. V shed 5 bases and J shed 11 bases, with 15 bases lying between them. Germline V gene lookup returns CDR1 SEHNR and CDR2 FQNEAQ (reference sequence).

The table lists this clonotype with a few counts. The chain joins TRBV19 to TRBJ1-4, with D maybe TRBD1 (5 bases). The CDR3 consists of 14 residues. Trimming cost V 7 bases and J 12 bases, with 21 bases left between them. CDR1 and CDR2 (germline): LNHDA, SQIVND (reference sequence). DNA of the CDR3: TGTGCCAGTACCCCTCAGGACTCCGGGGGAGAACTGTTTTTT. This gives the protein CASTPQDSGGELFF.

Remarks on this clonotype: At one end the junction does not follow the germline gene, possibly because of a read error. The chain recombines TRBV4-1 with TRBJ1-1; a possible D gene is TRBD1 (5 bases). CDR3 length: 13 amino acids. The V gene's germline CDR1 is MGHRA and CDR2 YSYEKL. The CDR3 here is CASSQGTGTEGFF. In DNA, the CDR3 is TGCGCCAGCAGCCAAGGTACAGGCACTGAAGGTTTCTTT.

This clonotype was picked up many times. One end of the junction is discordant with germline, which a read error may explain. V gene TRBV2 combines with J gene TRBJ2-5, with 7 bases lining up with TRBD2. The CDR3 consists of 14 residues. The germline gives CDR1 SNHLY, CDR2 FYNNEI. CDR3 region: CASTEGLVQETQYF. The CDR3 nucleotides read TGTGCCAGCACTGAAGGACTAGTCCAAGAGACCCAGTACTTC.

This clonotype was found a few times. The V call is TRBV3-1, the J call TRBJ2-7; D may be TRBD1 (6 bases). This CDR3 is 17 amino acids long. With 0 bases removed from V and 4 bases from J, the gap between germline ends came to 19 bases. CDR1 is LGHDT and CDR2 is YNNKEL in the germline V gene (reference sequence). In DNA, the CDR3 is TGTGCCAGCAGCCAAGAACTTGTCCCAGGGGACGAGTACGAGCAGTACTTC. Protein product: CASSQELVPGDEYEQYF.

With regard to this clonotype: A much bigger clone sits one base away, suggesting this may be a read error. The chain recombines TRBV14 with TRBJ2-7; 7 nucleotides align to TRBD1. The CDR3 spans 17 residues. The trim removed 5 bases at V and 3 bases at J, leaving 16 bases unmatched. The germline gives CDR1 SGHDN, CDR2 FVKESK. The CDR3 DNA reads TGTGCCAGCAGCGAGGGGACAGACTATTCCGAGGGCTACGAGCAGTACTTC. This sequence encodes CASSEGTDYSEGYEQYF.

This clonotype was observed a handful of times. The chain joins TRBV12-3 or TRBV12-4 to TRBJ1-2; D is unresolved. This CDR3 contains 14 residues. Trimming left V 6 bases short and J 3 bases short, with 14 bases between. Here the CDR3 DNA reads TGTGCCAGCAGAGGACTAATCGGGGACTATGGCTACACCTTC. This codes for CASRGLIGDYGYTF.

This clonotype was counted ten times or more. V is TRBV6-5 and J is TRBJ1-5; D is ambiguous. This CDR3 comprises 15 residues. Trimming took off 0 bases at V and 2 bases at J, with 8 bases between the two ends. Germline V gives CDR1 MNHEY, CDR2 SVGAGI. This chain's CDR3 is CASSYSRGGNQPQHF. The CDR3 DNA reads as TGTGCCAGCAGTTACTCGAGAGGCGGCAATCAGCCCCAGCATTTT.

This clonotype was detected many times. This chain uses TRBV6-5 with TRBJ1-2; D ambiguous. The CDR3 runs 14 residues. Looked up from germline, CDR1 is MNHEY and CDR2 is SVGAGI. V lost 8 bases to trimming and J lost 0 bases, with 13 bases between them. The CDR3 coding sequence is TGTGCCAGCCGGAAAGTTCCAGCTAACTATGGCTACACCTTC. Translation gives CASRKVPANYGYTF.